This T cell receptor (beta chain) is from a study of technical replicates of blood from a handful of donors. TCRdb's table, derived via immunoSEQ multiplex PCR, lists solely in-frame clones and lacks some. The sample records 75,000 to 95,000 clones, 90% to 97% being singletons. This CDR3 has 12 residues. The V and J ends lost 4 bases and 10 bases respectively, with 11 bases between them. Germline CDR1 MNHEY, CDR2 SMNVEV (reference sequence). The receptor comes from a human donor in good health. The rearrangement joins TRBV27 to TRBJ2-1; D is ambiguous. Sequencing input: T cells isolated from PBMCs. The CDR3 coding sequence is TGTGCCAGCAGTTCCCCGGGTTGGGAGCAGTTCTTC. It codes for CASSSPGWEQFF.